These T cell receptor beta chains were read from a single sample in a study of shared clonotypes between healthy human individuals. Sequencing was performed with immunoSEQ multiplex PCR; in TCRdb, only in-frame clones are kept and a portion is missing. The repertoire holds some 2,500,000 clones, with around 92% as singletons. The material sequenced was naive CD4+ T cells from PBMCs. These receptors came from a man aged 18 to 35 in good health. Some clones in this sample may be carry-over from other donors' samples. CDR3s include the opening cysteine and the closing phenylalanine or tryptophan. D genes are given only for firm matches. Expanded clones are given a class, and other clones once, few, many or no size at all.

cdr3_nt	cdr3_aa	v_call	j_call	clone_size	d_call
TGCGCCAGCAGCGCACAGGGGGACTACGAGCAGTACTTC	CASSAQGDYEQYF	TRBV5-1	TRBJ2-7	-	TRBD1
TGTGCCAGCAGTCCCGACAGAACGGAAGCTTTCTTT	CASSPDRTEAFF	TRBV27	TRBJ1-1	-	-
TGCAGCGTTGCGGAGGGAGTCTACAATGAGCAGTTCTTC	CSVAEGVYNEQFF	TRBV29-1	TRBJ2-1	-	-
TGTGCCAGCACTCCAACTAGCGGAACCTACGAGCAGTACTTC	CASTPTSGTYEQYF	TRBV2	TRBJ2-7	-	TRBD2
TGTGCCAGCAGCCCATTGGGGCAGGGGGACGAGCAGTACTTC	CASSPLGQGDEQYF	TRBV4-2	TRBJ2-7	-	TRBD1
TGTGCCTGGGCTCGGGAAGGGTCTAACTATGGCTACACCTTC	CAWAREGSNYGYTF	TRBV30	TRBJ1-2	once	-
TGCAGCGTTGTAGTGTTCGCCGGGGAGCTGTTTTTT	CSVVVFAGELFF	TRBV29-1	TRBJ2-2	-	-
TGTGCCAGCGGCATCTCCGGGGACAGGGTCACATATAGCAATCAGCCCCAGCATTTT	CASGISGDRVTYSNQPQHF	TRBV21-1	TRBJ1-5	-	-
TGTGCCAGCAGTGCCGGGGCTAGCGGGAGGAGCACAGATACGCAGTATTTT	CASSAGASGRSTDTQYF	TRBV2	TRBJ2-3	-	TRBD2
TGTGCCAGCAGTTACGCCGGGGGAGGTCCGTACGAGCAGTACTTC	CASSYAGGGPYEQYF	TRBV6-5	TRBJ2-7	-	-
TGTGCCATCAGCAATGACAGGGCCAATCAGCCCCAGCATTTT	CAISNDRANQPQHF	TRBV10-3	TRBJ1-5	once	TRBD1
TGCGCCAGCAGCCAATCCCGGGTCTACGAGCAGTACTTC	CASSQSRVYEQYF	TRBV5-1	TRBJ2-7	-	-
TGTGCCATCAACGCGGCAATAGACACTGAAGCTTTCTTT	CAINAAIDTEAFF	TRBV10-3	TRBJ1-1	-	-
TGTGCCAGTATGCAGGGGGCCTACAATGAGCAGTTCTTC	CASMQGAYNEQFF	TRBV19	TRBJ2-1	-	TRBD1
TGTGCCTGGACCCGGGCGGGCCGAGAGACCCAGTACTTC	CAWTRAGRETQYF	TRBV30	TRBJ2-5	once	-
TGTGCCAGCCCCAACTACCTCACCGGGGAGCTGTTTTTT	CASPNYLTGELFF	TRBV28	TRBJ2-2	-	-
TGTGCCAGTAGTATCCTCCTGACAGAGAACAATGAGCAGTTCTTC	CASSILLTENNEQFF	TRBV19	TRBJ2-1	once	-
TGTGCCAGCAGTTACTGGAGAGGGTTGTATACTGAAGCTTTCTTT	CASSYWRGLYTEAFF	TRBV6-5	TRBJ1-1	-	-
TGCGCCAGCAGCCTGAACTACGAGCAGTACTTC	CASSLNYEQYF	TRBV5-1	TRBJ2-7	few	-
TGTGCCAGCTGCGGGATCACAGATACGCAGTATTTT	CASCGITDTQYF	TRBV28	TRBJ2-3	-	-
TGTGCCACAGAAGGGACAGGGGAGGGCAATGAGCAGTTCTTC	CATEGTGEGNEQFF	TRBV27	TRBJ2-1	-	TRBD1
TGCGCCAGCAGCCCCGGGAATTATGGCTACACCTTC	CASSPGNYGYTF	TRBV5-1	TRBJ1-2	-	-
TGTGCCAGCAGCCCCCGGACCGGGAGAGGGTTTCACGAGCAGTACTTC	CASSPRTGRGFHEQYF	TRBV11-3	TRBJ2-7	-	-
TGCGCCAGCAGCTTGCTCCCGGAGGGGGAAGCTTTCTTT	CASSLLPEGEAFF	TRBV5-1	TRBJ1-1	-	-
TGCGCCAGCAGCTCCGCCGGGACAGGGACCCCTGGAGCTTTCTTT	CASSSAGTGTPGAFF	TRBV5-1	TRBJ1-1	-	TRBD1
TGTGCCAGCGGAGCCGCGACAGGCATCAATCAGCCCCAGCATTTT	CASGAATGINQPQHF	TRBV18	TRBJ1-5	-	-
TGTGCCAGCATGAAAAGAGGGACAGAACGCAGGAACACTGAAGCTTTCTTT	CASMKRGTERRNTEAFF	TRBV19	TRBJ1-1	-	TRBD1
TGTGCCAGCAGTTCGAGGGAAGCGGAGGGATGGCAGTTCTTC	CASSSREAEGWQFF	TRBV6-5	TRBJ2-1	-	-
TGTGCCAGTAGTGTACGCTACCCGGGACAGGGTTTCTACGAGCAGTACTTC	CASSVRYPGQGFYEQYF	TRBV19	TRBJ2-7	-	TRBD1
TGTGCCAGCAGTAGGCGACAGAATACGCAGTATTTT	CASSRRQNTQYF	TRBV27	TRBJ2-3	-	-
TGCAGTGCTGGACCCCACTACGAGCAGTACTTC	CSAGPHYEQYF	TRBV20-1	TRBJ2-7	-	-
TGTGCCAGCAGTGGGGTGAGCTATGAGCAGTTCTTC	CASSGVSYEQFF	TRBV2	TRBJ2-1	-	-
TGTGCCAGCACCGCCCCGGGACAGGGATACGGTGGCTACACCTTC	CASTAPGQGYGGYTF	TRBV28	TRBJ1-2	-	TRBD1
TGTGCCAGCAGAAACCAGACTTACTATGGCTACACCTTC	CASRNQTYYGYTF	TRBV27	TRBJ1-2	-	-
TGTGCCAGCAGCCCAACCAGGCTAGGAGAGAGGACCCAGTACTTC	CASSPTRLGERTQYF	TRBV7-8	TRBJ2-5	many	-
TGTGCCAGCAGCTTACCTACAGTTCCCAGTTATGGCTACACCTTC	CASSLPTVPSYGYTF	TRBV14	TRBJ1-2	few	-
TGCGCCAGCAGTGATTTCTCTAACCAAGAGACCCAGTACTTC	CASSDFSNQETQYF	TRBV10-2	TRBJ2-5	-	-
TGCGCCAGCACCCCCAGCAATGAGCAGTTCTTC	CASTPSNEQFF	TRBV5-1	TRBJ2-1	-	-
TGTGCCAGCAGTCTCGTCCTTGGGGACGCCTACTACGAGCAGTACTTC	CASSLVLGDAYYEQYF	TRBV27	TRBJ2-7	-	-
TGTGCCAGCAGCCATGCACCTAGCGGGGGACAAGAGACCCAGTACTTC	CASSHAPSGGQETQYF	TRBV4-2	TRBJ2-5	-	TRBD2
TGTGCCAGCAGCAAACTAGCGGAGTACGGGGAGCTGTTTTTT	CASSKLAEYGELFF	TRBV7-3	TRBJ2-2	-	TRBD2
TGCGCCAGCAGCTTCGCGGGAGCTGACAATGAGCAGTTCTTC	CASSFAGADNEQFF	TRBV5-1	TRBJ2-1	-	TRBD2
TGTGCCAGCAGCTTAACTCCCGGCTTCTACGAGCAGTACTTC	CASSLTPGFYEQYF	TRBV7-3	TRBJ2-7	-	-
TGTGCCATCAGTGAGTCGCCTGCAGGGCTAAGCAATCAGCCCCAGCATTTT	CAISESPAGLSNQPQHF	TRBV10-3	TRBJ1-5	-	-
TGCGCCAGCAGCCAAGGAGGGGGCTTGGGTCAGCCCCAGCATTTT	CASSQGGGLGQPQHF	TRBV5-1	TRBJ1-5	-	TRBD1
TGTGCCAGCAGCTTAGTGGCTCAGGGTAACGAGCAGTACTTC	CASSLVAQGNEQYF	TRBV7-9	TRBJ2-7	-	-
TGCGCCAGCATGGGTACCACCTACAATGAGCAGTTCTTC	CASMGTTYNEQFF	TRBV10-2	TRBJ2-1	-	-
TGTGCCAGCAGCTTCGCGCGGGAGGGCTTCGAGACCCAGTACTTC	CASSFAREGFETQYF	TRBV5-4	TRBJ2-5	-	TRBD2
TGTGCCAGCAGCCAGGGGGGGGCCCGCCTGGGGCGCACCATATATTTT	CASSQGGARLGRTIYF	TRBV11-2	TRBJ1-3	-	TRBD1
TGTGCCAGCAGCCCTAGACAGGGGGAAGGTGACACCGGGGAGCTGTTTTTT	CASSPRQGEGDTGELFF	TRBV7-3	TRBJ2-2	-	TRBD1
TGTGCCAGCAGTCCAAACCCCCCCGCGCAGGGATTGAATGAAAAACTGTTTTTT	CASSPNPPAQGLNEKLFF	TRBV28	TRBJ1-4	-	-